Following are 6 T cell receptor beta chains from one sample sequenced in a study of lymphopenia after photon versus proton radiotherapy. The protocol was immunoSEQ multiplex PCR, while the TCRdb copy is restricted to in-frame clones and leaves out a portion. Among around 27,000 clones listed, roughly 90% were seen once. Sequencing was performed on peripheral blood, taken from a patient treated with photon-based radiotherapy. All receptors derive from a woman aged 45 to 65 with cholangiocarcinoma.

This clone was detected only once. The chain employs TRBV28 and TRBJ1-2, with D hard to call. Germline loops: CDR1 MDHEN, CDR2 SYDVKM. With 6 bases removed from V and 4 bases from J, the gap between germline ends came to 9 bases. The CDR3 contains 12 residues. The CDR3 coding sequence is TGTGCCAGCAGCCCCTCCCGCTATGGCTACACCTTC. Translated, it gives CASSPSRYGYTF.

In nucleotides, the CDR3 is TGTGCCAGCACCCGGACGGCCGGAATGAACACTGAAGCTTTCTTT. Translated: CASTRTAGMNTEAFF. The chain combines TRBV7-9 with TRBJ1-1; no clear D gene. V was trimmed by 7 bases and J by 0 bases, leaving 15 bases between them. CDR1 is SEHNR, CDR2 FQNEAQ, per germline (reference sequence). This CDR3 region has 15 residues.

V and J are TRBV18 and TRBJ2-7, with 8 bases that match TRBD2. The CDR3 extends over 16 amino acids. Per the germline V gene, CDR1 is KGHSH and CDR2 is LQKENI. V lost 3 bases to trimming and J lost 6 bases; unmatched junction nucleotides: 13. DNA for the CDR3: TGTGCCAGCTCACCGAACCCTAGGAGCGGGGGCGGCGAGCAGTACTTC. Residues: CASSPNPRSGGGEQYF.

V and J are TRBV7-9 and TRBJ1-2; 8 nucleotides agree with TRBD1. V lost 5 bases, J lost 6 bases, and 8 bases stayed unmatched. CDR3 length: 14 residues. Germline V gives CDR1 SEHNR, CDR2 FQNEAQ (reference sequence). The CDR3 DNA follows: TGTGCCAGCAGCCCACAGGACAGGGTGGATGGCTACACCTTC. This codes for CASSPQDRVDGYTF.

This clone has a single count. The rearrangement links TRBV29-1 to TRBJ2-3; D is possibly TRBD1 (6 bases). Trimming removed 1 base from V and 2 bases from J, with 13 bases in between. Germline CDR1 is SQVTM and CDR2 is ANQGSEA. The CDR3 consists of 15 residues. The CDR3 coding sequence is TGCAGCGTTGAAGGAGGGGGACACCTCACAGATACGCAGTATTTT. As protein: CSVEGGGHLTDTQYF.

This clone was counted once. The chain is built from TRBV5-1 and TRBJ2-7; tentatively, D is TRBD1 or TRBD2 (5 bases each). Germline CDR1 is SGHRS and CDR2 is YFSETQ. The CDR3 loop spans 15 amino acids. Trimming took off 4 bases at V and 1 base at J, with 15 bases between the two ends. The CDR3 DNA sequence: TGCGCCAGCAGCCCCGGGGACGGGGCTTCCTACGAGCAGTACTTC. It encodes CASSPGDGASYEQYF.